The 24 T cell receptor beta chains presented below share a single source sample, sequenced in a study of T cell responses to AZD1222 COVID-19 vaccine. Assay used: immunoSEQ multiplex PCR; TCRdb lists only in-frame clones, some missing. Counted here are about 150,000 clones, about nine tenths occurring once; the ten biggest clones make up less than 3.5%. Specimen: peripheral blood, collected on day 0 of AZD1222 vaccination. These receptors were collected from an adult in good health.

This chain's CDR3 is CASSFRGEQYF. The CDR3 coding sequence is TGTGCCAGCTCCTTCCGAGGCGAGCAGTACTTC. V gene TRBV7-8 combines with J gene TRBJ2-7; the D is unclear. The length of the CDR3 is 11 residues. V was trimmed by 8 bases and J by 6 bases, leaving 11 bases between them. Germline loops: CDR1 SGHVS, CDR2 FQNEAQ.

The chain has TRBV4-1 and TRBJ2-2; weak D call: TRBD2 (6 bases). Germline CDR1 MGHRA, CDR2 YSYEKL. This CDR3 has 15 amino acids. The V end lost 6 bases, the J end lost 0 bases, and 11 bases lay between the germline ends. CDR3 in amino acids: CASRNSGTNTGELFF. The DNA of the CDR3 is TGCGCCAGCAGAAATAGCGGTACGAACACCGGGGAGCTGTTTTTT.

The DNA of the CDR3 is TGTGCCAGCACCGAGAGCGGGGGGTTACCCTACGAGCAGTACTTC. It translates to CASTESGGLPYEQYF. The chain links TRBV7-2 to TRBJ2-7; 9 nucleotides match TRBD2. Germline CDR1 SGHTA, CDR2 FQGNSA. This CDR3 comprises 15 residues. Trimming at V came to 7 bases and at J to 2 bases, leaving 9 bases not matched to a gene.

About this clone itself: Other DNA variants within this sample encode the same CDR3. This chain links TRBV5-4 with TRBJ1-5; D not certain. V gave up 4 bases and J gave up 0 bases, with 5 bases separating them. CDR1 is SGHNT and CDR2 is YYREEE in the germline V gene (reference sequence). The CDR3 runs to 13 residues. The CDR3, as DNA: TGTGCCAGCAGCAGGGATAGCAATCAGCCCCAGCATTTT. It encodes CASSRDSNQPQHF.

In DNA form, the CDR3 reads TGTGCCAGCAGGGCAGGGGGCTACGAGCAGTACTTC. This sequence encodes CASRAGGYEQYF. The chain has TRBV28 and TRBJ2-7, with TRBD1 matching over 7 bases. CDR1 MDHEN and CDR2 SYDVKM come from the germline V gene. The CDR3 has 12 residues. Trimming at V came to 6 bases and at J to 3 bases, leaving 2 bases not matched to a gene.

This chain joins TRBV14 and TRBJ2-7; D is unclear. The germline CDR1 and CDR2 sequences are SGHDN and FVKESK. Trimming removed 1 base at V and 6 bases at J, with 10 bases between. The CDR3 spans 13 residues. The CDR3 is CASSQVRTAEQYF. The CDR3 bases are TGTGCCAGCAGCCAAGTAAGGACGGCCGAGCAGTACTTC.

This chain links TRBV7-8 with TRBJ1-6; D possibly corresponds to TRBD1 (5 bases). The CDR3 is 15 amino acids. Trimming cost V 5 bases and J 4 bases, with 12 bases left between them. CDR1 is SGHVS, CDR2 FQNEAQ, per germline. The CDR3 sequence is CASSRAGGYNSPLHF. CDR3 coding DNA: TGTGCCAGCAGCCGAGCCGGGGGATATAATTCACCCCTCCACTTT.

The rearrangement uses TRBV10-3 and TRBJ2-3, with TRBD2 matching over 11 bases. V shed 10 bases and J 3 bases; nucleotides not matched to a gene: 15. The CDR3 loop spans 17 amino acids. Germline CDR1 ENHRY, CDR2 SYGVKD. The CDR3 loop is CATAAPLAGGPTDTQYF. In nucleotides, the CDR3 is TGTGCCACCGCGGCGCCGTTAGCGGGGGGGCCGACAGATACGCAGTATTTT.

This clone was observed a single time. The chain has TRBV5-6 and TRBJ1-2, with TRBD1 as a possible D gene (5 bases). The CDR3 covers 15 residues. V was pared by 0 bases and J by 4 bases, with 13 bases between. CDR1 and CDR2 (germline): SGHDT, YYEEEE. In DNA, the CDR3 is TGTGCCAGCAGCTTGGCCGGGACGGCAGTCTATGGCTACACCTTC. Translation: CASSLAGTAVYGYTF.

V gene TRBV6-5 combines with J gene TRBJ1-2; TRBD1 matches 12 bases. Germline V CDR1 and CDR2: MNHEY, SVGAGI. V trimming: 5 bases; J trimming: 7 bases; junction bases outside the gene matches: 8. The CDR3 is 15 amino acids. As DNA, the CDR3 is TGTGCCAGCAGTATTGGGACAGGGGGCGCAGGTGGCTACACCTTC. This encodes CASSIGTGGAGGYTF.

This clone was found a few times. This rearrangement joins TRBV19 to TRBJ2-5; no clear D gene. The germline V gene encodes CDR1 LNHDA and CDR2 SQIVND (reference sequence). V dropped 2 bases and J dropped 2 bases, with 9 bases sitting between them. CDR3 length: 14 residues. In nucleotides, the CDR3 is TGTGCCAGTAGTATAATGGCAGGACAAGAGACCCAGTACTTC. This encodes CASSIMAGQETQYF. The complete variable domain, with remaining parts taken from reference TRBV19 and TRBJ2-5, reads DGGITQSPKYLFRKEGQNVTLSCEQNLNHDAMYWYRQDPGQGLRLIYYSQIVNDFQKGDIAEGYSVSREKKESFPLTVTSAQKNPTAFYLCASSIMAGQETQYFGPGTRLLVL.

The rearrangement links TRBV7-2 to TRBJ1-5; D is uncertain. Per the germline V gene, CDR1 is SGHTA and CDR2 is FQGNSA. The CDR3 length is 13 residues. V was pared by 1 base and J by 3 bases, with 4 bases between. CDR3 DNA sequence: TGTGCCAGCAGCTTAGGTGACAATCAGCCCCAGCATTTT. Protein product: CASSLGDNQPQHF.

This sequence joins TRBV29-1 and TRBJ1-2; weak D call: TRBD1 (5 bases). V lost 4 bases to trimming and J lost 7 bases, with 13 bases between them. CDR1 is SQVTM, CDR2 ANQGSEA, per germline. The CDR3 extends over 12 amino acids. The CDR3 here is CSVVGQMVGYTF. CDR3 nucleotide sequence: TGCAGCGTTGTGGGGCAGATGGTTGGCTACACCTTC.

This clone is a singleton in its sample. The chain recombines TRBV20-1 with TRBJ2-7, with no clear D. The germline CDR1 and CDR2 sequences are DFQATT and SNEGSKA (reference sequence). The CDR3 contains 10 residues. V was trimmed by 5 bases and J by 3 bases, leaving 5 bases between them. The CDR3 protein is CSAERYEQYF. CDR3 DNA: TGCAGTGCTGAGCGCTACGAGCAGTACTTC.

The J gene is TRBJ2-1, the V gene TRBV6-2 or TRBV6-3; D is ambiguous. This CDR3 region has 12 residues. V gave up 2 bases and J gave up 8 bases, with 7 bases separating them. In germline, CDR1 is MNHEY, CDR2 SVGEGT. CDR3 DNA sequence: TGTGCCAGCAGTTACAGAATCCATGAGCAGTTCTTC. Translating it yields CASSYRIHEQFF.

The V and J genes are TRBV5-5 and TRBJ2-7, with 8 bases aligning to TRBD1. The CDR3 length is 14 residues. Germline V gene sequence: CDR1 SGHKS, CDR2 YYEKEE (reference sequence). The trim removed 0 bases at V and 3 bases at J, leaving 2 bases unmatched. The CDR3 DNA reads TGTGCCAGCAGCTTGGTCGGACAGGGCTACGAGCAGTACTTC. This translates into CASSLVGQGYEQYF.

The gene calls are TRBV24-1 and TRBJ2-1; a possible D gene is TRBD2 (5 bases). Trimming removed 4 bases at V and 0 bases at J, with 12 bases between. The germline V gene has CDR1 KGHDR and CDR2 SFDVKD. The CDR3 totals 16 residues. CDR3 sequence: CATSESGLGSYNEQFF. The CDR3 DNA sequence: TGTGCCACCAGTGAGAGTGGACTCGGCTCCTACAATGAGCAGTTCTTC.

Only one count was recorded for this clone. The chain has TRBV5-6 and TRBJ1-2; D unresolved. The CDR3 is 12 residues long. V was trimmed by 4 bases and J by 2 bases, leaving 6 bases between them. From germline, CDR1 is SGHDT and CDR2 YYEEEE. CDR3 sequence (DNA): TGTGCCAGCAGCGTTAAGAACTATGGCTACACCTTC. Its protein is CASSVKNYGYTF.

The chain links TRBV11-2 to TRBJ2-5; D may be TRBD2 (6 bases). Germline CDR1 and CDR2: SGHAT and FQNNGV. The CDR3 is 15 amino acids. Trimming took off 1 base at V and 1 base at J, with 10 bases between the two ends. CDR3 in DNA: TGTGCCAGCAGCTTAGGGGGGGTAACCCAAGAGACCCAGTACTTC. It translates to CASSLGGVTQETQYF.

The chain has TRBV6-5 and TRBJ2-7; unclear D gene. The CDR3 has 16 residues. Trimming stripped 0 bases from V and 5 bases from J, with 17 bases between. Germline V gene lookup returns CDR1 MNHEY and CDR2 SVGAGI. CDR3 bases: TGTGCCAGCAGTTACTCGAGGCCCCAGTTGTTCCACGAGCAGTACTTC. It translates to CASSYSRPQLFHEQYF.

The chain carries TRBV6-5 and TRBJ1-2; D uncertain. Between the trimmed V and J ends, which lost 6 bases and 4 bases, there was a span of 9 bases. CDR1 is MNHEY and CDR2 is SVGAGI in the germline V gene. This CDR3 is 12 amino acids long. The CDR3 loop reads CASRTTVYGYTF. The CDR3 DNA sequence: TGTGCCAGCAGAACGACGGTCTATGGCTACACCTTC.

This chain joins TRBV5-4 and TRBJ2-3, with 8 positions matching TRBD2. Germline V lookup: CDR1 SGHNT, CDR2 YYREEE (reference sequence). The ends lost 4 bases at V and 1 base at J; junction bases unmatched: 2. The CDR3 loop spans 14 amino acids. The CDR3 reads CASSQAGGTDTQYF. For the CDR3, the DNA is TGTGCCAGCAGCCAAGCGGGGGGCACAGATACGCAGTATTTT.

This clone was detected only once. The chain carries TRBV3-1 (or the pseudogene TRBV3-2) and TRBJ1-5; the D is unclear. The CDR3 is 13 amino acids. CDR1 is LGHDT and CDR2 is YNNKEL in the germline V gene (reference sequence). The V end was cut by 2 bases, the J end by 7 bases, with 9 bases between. The DNA of the CDR3 is TGTGCCAGCAGCCAACGGAATTTGCAGCCCCAGCATTTT. This codes for CASSQRNLQPQHF.

The genes are TRBV10-2 and TRBJ2-1; D remains unclear. The germline V gene encodes CDR1 WSHSY and CDR2 SAAADI. The V end was cut by 6 bases, the J end by 12 bases, with 12 bases between. CDR3 length: 11 amino acids. The CDR3 DNA reads as TGCGCCAGCAGCTCCCGGTTGGGGCAGTTCTTC. Protein sequence: CASSSRLGQFF.